The next 7 T cell receptor beta chains were all read from a single sample in a study of blood T cell repertoires in COVID-19. The assay was immunoSEQ multiplex PCR, and TCRdb's table has in-frame clones only and misses some. Of fewer than 200,000 clones detected, 92% appear once; the ten largest clones hold about 4.8%. The source material was peripheral blood. These receptors were collected from a young man with COVID-19, enrolled during active disease.

The chain carries TRBV7-9 and TRBJ2-3; D remains ambiguous. CDR1 SEHNR and CDR2 FQNEAQ come from the germline V gene (reference sequence). Trimming removed 5 bases from V and 6 bases from J, with 9 bases in between. The CDR3 totals 12 residues. This chain's CDR3 is CASSVVLDTQYF. The CDR3 DNA is TGTGCCAGCAGCGTCGTTCTGGATACGCAGTATTTT.

The chain combines TRBV7-9 with TRBJ2-3; possibly TRBD2 for D (6 bases). This CDR3 spans 16 amino acids. The germline gives CDR1 SEHNR, CDR2 FQNEAQ (reference sequence). V lost 0 bases and J lost 0, with 10 bases in between. The CDR3 nucleotides are TGTGCCAGCAGCTTAGCGCCACTAGCTAGCACAGATACGCAGTATTTT. Protein: CASSLAPLASTDTQYF.

The genes are TRBV7-2 and TRBJ1-1; D is unclear. The length of the CDR3 is 15 residues. Deletions cut 1 base from V and 1 base from J, with 10 bases between. CDR1 SGHTA and CDR2 FQGNSA come from the germline V gene. The chain's CDR3 is CASSLEWWANTEAFF. The CDR3 nucleotides read TGTGCCAGCAGCTTAGAATGGTGGGCGAACACTGAAGCTTTCTTT.

The chain carries TRBV5-1 and TRBJ1-1; 10 bases align to TRBD1. The CDR3 is made up of 15 amino acids. J lost 1 base, V lost 4 bases, and 4 bases had no gene match. Germline V lookup: CDR1 SGHRS, CDR2 YFSETQ. DNA of the CDR3: TGCGCCAGCAGCCCCGGACAGGGGGGGAACACTGAAGCTTTCTTT. This gives the protein CASSPGQGGNTEAFF. Full variable domain (remainder filled in from reference TRBV5-1 and TRBJ1-1): KAGVTQTPRYLIKTRGQQVTLSCSPISGHRSVSWYQQTPGQGLQFLFEYFSETQRNKGNFPGRFSGRQFSNSRSEMNVSTLELGDSALYLCASSPGQGGNTEAFFGQGTRLTVV.

The chain uses TRBV7-9 and TRBJ2-1, with 14 bases identical to TRBD2. Germline CDR1 reads SEHNR; CDR2 reads FQNEAQ (reference sequence). The CDR3 contains 16 residues. After removal of 4 bases from V and 8 bases from J, the junction contained 7 bases not matched to a gene. The CDR3, as DNA: TGTGCCAGCAGCTCTTCCGGGACTAGCGGGAGATATGAGCAGTTCTTC. Translating gives CASSSSGTSGRYEQFF.

The gene calls are TRBV6-1 and TRBJ1-5; D not certain. The germline V and J ends were trimmed by 6 bases and 5 bases, with 8 bases remaining between them. CDR1 MNHNS and CDR2 SASEGT come from the germline V gene. The CDR3 loop spans 12 amino acids. The CDR3 DNA follows: TGTGCCAGCAGCTCCCCCGATCAGCCCCAGCATTTT. Protein: CASSSPDQPQHF.

The chain recombines TRBV28 with TRBJ1-1, with TRBD1 matching 7 bases. J lost 0 bases, V lost 5 bases, and 6 bases had no gene match. This CDR3 spans 15 amino acids. Germline V CDR1 and CDR2: MDHEN, SYDVKM. The CDR3 spells CASSPGDRLNTEAFF. The CDR3 DNA sequence: TGTGCCAGCAGTCCGGGGGACAGATTGAACACTGAAGCTTTCTTT.